Below are 14 T cell receptor beta chains sequenced from a single sample in a study of shared clonotypes between healthy human individuals. Produced via immunoSEQ multiplex PCR; TCRdb's table is partial and in-frame only. The sample yields approximately 810,000 clones, 85% to 95% seen once. Naive CD8 cells comprised CD45RO-negative, CCR7-positively selected cells, excluding terminally differentiated effector memory CD45RA+ cells. Sequencing was carried out using naive CD8+ T cells sorted from blood. All receptors derive from a man between 25 and 39 years old in good health.

The chain employs TRBV5-5 and TRBJ2-7; 7 bases line up with TRBD2. The CDR3 is 13 residues long. Germline lookup yields CDR1 SGHKS and CDR2 YYEKEE (reference sequence). The ends lost 2 bases at V and 2 bases at J; junction bases unmatched: 1. The CDR3 sequence is CASSLRGAYEQYF. The CDR3 coding sequence is TGTGCCAGCAGCTTACGGGGGGCCTACGAGCAGTACTTC. The variable domain in full, with the rest retrieved from reference TRBV5-5 and TRBJ2-7, is DAGVTQSPTHLIKTRGQQVTLRCSPISGHKSVSWYQQVLGQGPQFIFQYYEKEERGRGNFPDRFSARQFPNYSSELNVNALLLGDSALYLCASSLRGAYEQYFGPGTRLTVT.

The J gene is TRBJ2-3, the V gene TRBV11-2; TRBD2 matches 8 bases. The V and J ends lost 1 base and 0 bases, in that order; junction bases with no gene match: 3. Germline CDR1 SGHAT, CDR2 FQNNGV. This CDR3 comprises 16 residues. The DNA of the CDR3 is TGTGCCAGCAGCTTAGGGGCTAGCGGGAGCACAGATACGCAGTATTTT. Its translation is CASSLGASGSTDTQYF.

This clone appeared a few times. The chain combines TRBV5-4 with TRBJ2-3, with a weak D call TRBD2 (6 bases). Germline assignment: CDR1 SGHNT and CDR2 YYREEE (reference sequence). The ends were cut back, 2 bases at V and 1 base at J, with 11 bases in the middle. There are 15 residues in the CDR3. The CDR3 region has the DNA TGTGCCAGCAGCTTCTCAAGGGAGGGCACAGATACGCAGTATTTT. Residues: CASSFSREGTDTQYF.

The chain employs TRBV27 and TRBJ2-7, with 14 bases fitting TRBD2. Per the germline V gene, CDR1 is MNHEY and CDR2 is SMNVEV (reference sequence). This CDR3 spans 15 amino acids. V lost 2 bases to trimming and J lost 6 bases; unmatched junction nucleotides: 3. The CDR3 nucleotides read TGTGCCAGCAGTTTAGGGACTAGCGGGAGAAGCGAGCAGTACTTC. It codes for CASSLGTSGRSEQYF.

The V gene is TRBV14, the J gene TRBJ2-1, with 13 bases lining up with TRBD2. The CDR3 length is 15 residues. Trimming removed 3 bases from V and 8 bases from J; junction bases left unmatched: 4. Germline V gene lookup returns CDR1 SGHDN and CDR2 FVKESK. The CDR3: CASSHTSGRADEQFF. The DNA for the CDR3 is TGTGCCAGCAGCCACACTAGCGGGAGGGCCGATGAGCAGTTCTTC.

The chain employs TRBV6-6 and TRBJ2-7; no definite D call. CDR3 length: 13 amino acids. Germline assignment: CDR1 MNHNY and CDR2 SVGAGI (reference sequence). With 1 base removed from V and 3 bases from J, the gap between germline ends came to 7 bases. The CDR3 coding sequence is TGTGCCAGCAGTTACTACACAGACTACGAGCAGTACTTC. This codes for CASSYYTDYEQYF.

For this clone: Compared with germline, one end of the junction differs, possibly owing to a read error. V gene TRBV5-1 combines with J gene TRBJ2-1, with TRBD1 as a possible D gene (5 bases). Germline values: CDR1 SGHRS, CDR2 YFSETQ. This CDR3 has 15 residues. CDR3 in DNA: TGCGTCAGCAGCTTCTTAGGGGACTCCTACAATGAGCAGTTCTTC. Its protein is CVSSFLGDSYNEQFF. Filled out from reference TRBV5-1 and TRBJ2-1, the complete variable domain reads KAGVTQTPRYLIKTRGQQVTLSCSPISGHRSVSWYQQTPGQGLQFLFEYFSETQRNKGNFPGRFSGRQFSNSRSEMNVSTLELGDSALYLCVSSFLGDSYNEQFFGPGTRLTVL.

The J gene is TRBJ2-7, the V gene TRBV11-2, with D possibly TRBD1 on 5 matching bases. CDR1 SGHAT and CDR2 FQNNGV come from the germline V gene. V was shortened by 3 bases and J by 5 bases, with 14 bases between the two germline ends. The CDR3 covers 14 residues. CDR3 in DNA: TGTGCCAGCAGCTTCACAGGCCGTCGCGACGAGCAGTACTTC. Translating gives CASSFTGRRDEQYF.

This chain joins TRBV7-9 and TRBJ2-7; possibly TRBD1 for D (6 bases). Germline loops: CDR1 SEHNR, CDR2 FQNEAQ (reference sequence). This CDR3 is built from 15 residues. Between the trimmed V and J ends, which lost 5 bases and 0 bases, there was a span of 14 bases. CDR3 amino acids: CASSTRQELSYEQYF. The CDR3 region has the DNA TGTGCCAGCAGCACCCGACAGGAACTCTCCTACGAGCAGTACTTC.

This rearrangement joins TRBV28 to TRBJ2-7, with TRBD1 as a possible D gene (6 bases). This CDR3 comprises 17 residues. CDR1 MDHEN and CDR2 SYDVKM come from the germline V gene. Trimming pared 7 bases from V and 2 bases from J, leaving 24 bases between. For the CDR3, the DNA is TGTGCCAGCAAGGTAGGGGCCGGGACAATCAAAACCTACGAGCAGTACTTC. Translated, it gives CASKVGAGTIKTYEQYF.

The V call is TRBV28, the J call TRBJ1-2; D not certain. The CDR3 runs 13 residues. The V gene's germline CDR1 is MDHEN and CDR2 SYDVKM. Trimming cost V 6 bases and J 7 bases, with 15 bases left between them. The CDR3 region has the DNA TGTGCCAGCAGCTCTTCTTTATTAGGTGGCTACACCTTC. Translating gives CASSSSLLGGYTF.

The rearrangement joins TRBV6-5 to TRBJ1-5, with unresolved D. The CDR3 runs 15 residues. The germline gives CDR1 MNHEY, CDR2 SVGAGI. V lost 5 bases to trimming and J lost 3 bases, with 14 bases between them. In nucleotides, the CDR3 is TGTGCCAGCAGTCCCAAGGCAGCTCACAATCAGCCCCAGCATTTT. Its protein is CASSPKAAHNQPQHF.

This sequence joins TRBV5-4 and TRBJ2-3; TRBD2 might be the D (6 bases). This CDR3 region has 17 residues. V lost 0 bases and J lost 2, with 16 bases in between. Germline loops: CDR1 SGHNT, CDR2 YYREEE (reference sequence). DNA for the CDR3: TGTGCCAGCAGCTTGGTTCGACTAGAAATTAACACAGATACGCAGTATTTT. It encodes CASSLVRLEINTDTQYF.

This sequence joins TRBV7-6 and TRBJ2-1, with D tentatively TRBD1 or TRBD2 (5 bases each). CDR3 length equals 16 residues. V was clipped by 3 bases and J by 1 base, with 13 bases between them. Germline CDR1 reads SGHVS; CDR2 reads FNYEAQ. CDR3 region: CASSFPGTDSYNEQFF. DNA of the CDR3: TGTGCCAGCAGCTTCCCCGGGACGGATTCCTACAATGAGCAGTTCTTC.